The present entry profiles one T cell receptor (beta chain) with its context. The sample belongs to a study of T cells expressing NK-cell markers. Germline values: CDR1 SGHTA, CDR2 FQGNSA. CDR3 length: 15 residues. TCRdb reprocessed the 5' RACE reads and stores each CDR3 protein as one record, lacking DNA. This table lists almost 450,000 distinct CDR3 sequences. The TCR comes from a woman aged 18-70 years in good health. V and J are TRBV7-2 and TRBJ2-1; lacking DNA, the TRBD2 call made by TCRdb goes unchecked. Material: blood T cells: a sorted CD56 or NKG2C T cell subset, CD4+ or CD8+ T cells, or bulk PBMC T cells (not recorded which). The CDR3 sequence is CASSLDGLAGGKQFF.